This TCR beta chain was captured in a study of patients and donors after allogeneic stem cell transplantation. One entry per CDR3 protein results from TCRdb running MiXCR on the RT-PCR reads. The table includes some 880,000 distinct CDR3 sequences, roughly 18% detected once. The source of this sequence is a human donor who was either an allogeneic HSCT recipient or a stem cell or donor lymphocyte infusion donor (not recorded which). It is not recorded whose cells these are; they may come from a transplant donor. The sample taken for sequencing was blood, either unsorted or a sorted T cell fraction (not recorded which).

CDR3 loop: CASSGHKFQETQYF. The CDR3, as DNA: TGTGCCAGCAGTGGACACAAATTCCAAGAGACCCAGTACTTC. V is TRBV2 and J is TRBJ2-5, with D unclear. V gave up 4 bases and J gave up 1 base, with 10 bases separating them. There are 14 residues in the CDR3. In germline, CDR1 is SNHLY, CDR2 FYNNEI.